This TCR beta chain appears in the sequencing data of a study of cytomegalovirus exposure and HLA in healthy donors. Each donor was healthy, and each was a bone marrow donor. PCR used 60 Vbeta primers and 13 Jbeta primers. The data were produced by immunoSEQ multiplex PCR, yet TCRdb's version contains in-frame clones alone and is incomplete. The sample has 55,000 to 75,000 clones; 65% to 75% are singletons. Study-wide findings and caveats: With later analysis, a missense DCLRE1C variant became linked to TCR beta V- and J-gene trimming. Fewer N-insertions (relative to the approximately 700-donor mean) were reportedly seen in an Asian-associated ancestry cluster in a later analysis.

This CDR3 has 20 amino acids. The germline gives CDR1 MNHEY, CDR2 SMNVEV (reference sequence). Trimming removed 4 bases from V and 0 bases from J, with 25 bases in between. This clone has only a few counts. No antigen is known for it. The chain recombines TRBV27 with TRBJ2-1, with D possibly matching TRBD2 (7 bases). This receptor was identified in a man aged 25-45 years in good health and CMV-seropositive. Sequenced input: PBMCs. The CDR3 region has the DNA TGTGCCAGCAGTTCGCTAGGGACTGGCGGGGGCCGGAGCTCCTACAATGAGCAGTTCTTC. It yields the protein CASSSLGTGGGRSSYNEQFF.